The T cell receptor beta chain described here comes from a study of regulatory T cells in long-lasting Graves disease. The CDR3 is made up of 15 amino acids. CDR1 and CDR2 from the germline V gene are KGHSH and LQKENI. V gave up 3 bases and J gave up 4 bases, with 16 bases separating them. The authors built TCR beta libraries using iRepertoire HTBI primers and Arm-PCR of CDR3 regions. One entry per CDR3 protein results from TCRdb running MiXCR on the multiplex PCR reads. Here the sample spans about 560,000 distinct CDR3 sequences, roughly a sixth being singletons. This clonotype has a handful of counts. What it binds is unknown. Study-level points and caveats: TCR diversity was lower in persistent Graves' patients than in newly diagnosed ones.

Time point denoted: newly diagnosed GD, antithyroid drugs for less than 3 months. Generation of the TCR library employed RNA extracted from PBMCs. These same data were also listed under a study on T cells in Graves' hyperthyroidism and ophthalmopathy. From that paper: The HTBI primer set served for first-round RT-PCR of the TCR CDR3.

This TCR derives from a man in his late teens or twenties with Graves disease. This specimen consisted of peripheral blood mononuclear cells (PBMCs), obtained at new diagnosis, from a patient treated with antithyroid drugs. V is TRBV18 and J is TRBJ2-7, with D possibly matching TRBD1 (6 bases). The CDR3 nucleotides are TGTGCCAGCTCACCGATGGGGGCCACGGGATACGAGCAGTACTTC. The encoded protein is CASSPMGATGYEQYF.